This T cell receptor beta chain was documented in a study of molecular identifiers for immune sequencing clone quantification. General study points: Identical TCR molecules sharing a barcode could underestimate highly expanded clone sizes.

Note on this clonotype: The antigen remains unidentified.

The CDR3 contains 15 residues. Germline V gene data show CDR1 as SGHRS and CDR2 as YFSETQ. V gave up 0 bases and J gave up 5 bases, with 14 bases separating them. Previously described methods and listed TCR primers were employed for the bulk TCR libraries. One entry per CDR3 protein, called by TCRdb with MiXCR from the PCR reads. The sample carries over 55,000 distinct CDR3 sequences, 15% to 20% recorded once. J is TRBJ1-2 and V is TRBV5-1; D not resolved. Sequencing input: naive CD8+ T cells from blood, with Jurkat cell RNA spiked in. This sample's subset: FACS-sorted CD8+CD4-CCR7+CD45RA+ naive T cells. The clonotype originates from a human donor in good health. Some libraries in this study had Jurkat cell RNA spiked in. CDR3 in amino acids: CASSLGLLPGYGYTF. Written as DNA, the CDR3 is TGCGCCAGCAGCTTGGGGCTCCTTCCAGGATATGGCTACACCTTC. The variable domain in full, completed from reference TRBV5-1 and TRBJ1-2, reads KAGVTQTPRYLIKTRGQQVTLSCSPISGHRSVSWYQQTPGQGLQFLFEYFSETQRNKGNFPGRFSGRQFSNSRSEMNVSTLELGDSALYLCASSLGLLPGYGYTFGSGTRLTVV.